These 3 T cell receptor beta chains were all obtained from the same sample, sequenced in a study of cytomegalovirus exposure and HLA in healthy donors. Measured with immunoSEQ multiplex PCR; TCRdb has only the in-frame clones, and not every one. Among about 260,000 clones listed, roughly 87% were seen once. Sequenced material: PBMCs. The receptors here all came from a woman in her twenties or thirties in good health and CMV-seronegative.

The chain couples TRBV14 to TRBJ2-2; D not certain. CDR1 is SGHDN, CDR2 FVKESK, per germline. This CDR3 is built from 14 residues. V was cut by 0 bases and J by 7 bases, with 9 bases left in between. CDR3 region: CASSQDSRVGELFF. The CDR3 DNA reads TGTGCCAGCAGCCAAGATAGTAGAGTCGGGGAGCTGTTTTTT.

The V and J genes are TRBV7-2 and TRBJ2-5; possible D gene TRBD1, 6 bases. The CDR3 contains 14 residues. The germline gives CDR1 SGHTA, CDR2 FQGNSA. Trimming shortened V by 5 bases and J by 2 bases, and 12 bases separated the two germline ends. CDR3 DNA: TGTGCCAGCAGCATGACAGGACCTCAAGAGACCCAGTACTTC. Its protein is CASSMTGPQETQYF.

This sequence joins TRBV4-1 and TRBJ2-7, with TRBD2 as a possible D gene (5 bases). This CDR3 is built from 15 residues. Looked up from germline, CDR1 is MGHRA and CDR2 is YSYEKL. The V gene lost 2 bases and the J gene lost 0 bases, with 11 bases spanning the gap. The CDR3 loop reads CASSQRVGSSYEQYF. In DNA form, the CDR3 reads TGCGCCAGCAGCCAACGGGTAGGGAGCTCCTACGAGCAGTACTTC.